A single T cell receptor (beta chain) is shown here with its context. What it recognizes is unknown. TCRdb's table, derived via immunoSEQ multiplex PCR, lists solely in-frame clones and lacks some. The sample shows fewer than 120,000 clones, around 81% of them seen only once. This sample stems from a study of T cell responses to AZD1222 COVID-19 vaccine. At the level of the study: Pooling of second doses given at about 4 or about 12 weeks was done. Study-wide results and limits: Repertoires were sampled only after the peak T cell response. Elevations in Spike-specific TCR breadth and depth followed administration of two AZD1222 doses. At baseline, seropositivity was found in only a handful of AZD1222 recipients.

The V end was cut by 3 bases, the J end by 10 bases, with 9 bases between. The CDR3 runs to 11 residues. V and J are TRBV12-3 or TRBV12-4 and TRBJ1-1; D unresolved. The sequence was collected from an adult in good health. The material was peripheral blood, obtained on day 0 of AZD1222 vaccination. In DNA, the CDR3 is TGTGCCAGCAGTTTTGGGCAAAGAGCTTTCTTT. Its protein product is CASSFGQRAFF.